These 10 T cell receptor beta chains came from one sample sequenced in a study of tissue T cells after allogeneic stem cell transplantation. The method was immunoSEQ multiplex PCR; TCRdb's version includes in-frame clones alone and lacks a portion of them. The sample carries 5,500 to 8,500 clones, roughly 56% recorded once. This specimen was duodenum tissue, taken at autopsy. Receptors originate from a female donor aged 60 or older with lung cancer.

About this clone: At one boundary the junction diverges from the germline segment, which might be a read error. The chain uses TRBV6-1 and TRBJ2-1, with 10 bases identical to TRBD2. The CDR3 is 15 residues long. Looked up from germline, CDR1 is MNHNS and CDR2 is SASEGT. CDR3 sequence (DNA): TGTGCCAGCAGTAAAGCGGGGGGGTTTCGCAATGAGCAGTTCTTC. It specifies CASSKAGGFRNEQFF.

DNA for the CDR3: TGTGCCAGCAGGCGTAGTGGACAGGGATACAATGAGCAGTTCTTC. Translated: CASRRSGQGYNEQFF. The chain couples TRBV6-5 to TRBJ2-1; 8 bases agree with TRBD1. Germline loops: CDR1 MNHEY, CDR2 SVGAGI. The V and J ends lost 6 bases and 4 bases, in that order; junction bases with no gene match: 8. The CDR3 has 15 amino acids.

The V call is TRBV6-6, the J call TRBJ2-7; the match to TRBD1 covers 8 bases. Germline CDR1 MNHNY, CDR2 SVGAGI (reference sequence). The CDR3 totals 15 residues. Trimming took 6 bases from V and 4 from J; bases not matched to a gene: 11. The CDR3 protein is CASSRLTGATYEQYF. CDR3 in DNA: TGTGCCAGCAGCAGACTGACAGGGGCGACTTACGAGCAGTACTTC.

This chain uses TRBV7-8 with TRBJ1-1; unclear D gene. The CDR3 extends over 14 amino acids. V was clipped by 2 bases and J by 2 bases, with 9 bases between them. The germline CDR1 and CDR2 sequences are SGHVS and FQNEAQ. The CDR3 sequence: CASSLFRGNTEAFF. The DNA of the CDR3 is TGTGCCAGCAGCTTATTTCGGGGTAACACTGAAGCTTTCTTT.

A few counts support this clone. The chain joins TRBV7-9 to TRBJ1-1, with 7 nucleotides matching TRBD1. This CDR3 spans 12 amino acids. In germline, CDR1 is SEHNR, CDR2 FQNEAQ (reference sequence). V shed 5 bases, J shed 10 bases, and the junction held 7 bases outside the gene matches. CDR3 DNA: TGTGCCAGCAGCATGGACAGGCGAAGAGCTTTCTTT. The encoded protein is CASSMDRRRAFF.

The rearrangement joins TRBV6-5 to TRBJ1-4; no clear D gene. This CDR3 comprises 14 residues. V shed 6 bases and J shed 3 bases, with 11 bases lying between them. Germline V CDR1 and CDR2: MNHEY, SVGAGI. Written as DNA, the CDR3 is TGTGCCAGCAGATGGACGGCCTCTAATGAAAAACTGTTTTTT. Translated, it gives CASRWTASNEKLFF.

The chain employs TRBV5-1 and TRBJ1-4, with D uncertain. Germline values: CDR1 SGHRS, CDR2 YFSETQ. Trimming left V 0 bases short and J 4 bases short, with 16 bases between. The CDR3 loop spans 17 amino acids. The CDR3: CASSLESLAGFNEKLFF. As DNA, the CDR3 is TGCGCCAGCAGCTTGGAGTCCTTGGCAGGTTTTAATGAAAAACTGTTTTTT. Complete variable domain (other parts from reference TRBV5-1 and TRBJ1-4): KAGVTQTPRYLIKTRGQQVTLSCSPISGHRSVSWYQQTPGQGLQFLFEYFSETQRNKGNFPGRFSGRQFSNSRSEMNVSTLELGDSALYLCASSLESLAGFNEKLFFGSGTQLSVL.

The chain uses TRBV30 and TRBJ1-1, with D unresolved. Germline V CDR1 and CDR2: GTSNPN, SVGIG (reference sequence). V was shortened by 5 bases and J by 5 bases, with 15 bases between the two germline ends. This CDR3 spans 13 amino acids. This chain's CDR3 is CAWGDGLMTEAFF. CDR3 nucleotides: TGTGCCTGGGGGGATGGTTTAATGACTGAAGCTTTCTTT. Combining the CDR3 with reference TRBV30 and TRBJ1-1 gives the whole variable domain SQTIHQWPATLVQPVGSPLSLECTVEGTSNPNLYWYRQAAGRGLQLLFYSVGIGQISSEVPQNLSASRPQDRQFILSSKKLLLSDSGFYLCAWGDGLMTEAFFGQGTRLTVV.

V is TRBV19 and J is TRBJ2-7, with unresolved D. The CDR3 sequence is 11 residues long. Trimming removed 5 bases from V and 7 bases from J, with 9 bases in between. Germline V CDR1 and CDR2: LNHDA, SQIVND (reference sequence). The CDR3 is CASSQNSEQYF. The CDR3 coding sequence is TGTGCCAGTAGTCAGAACTCTGAGCAGTACTTC.

A single count supports this clone. V is TRBV9 and J is TRBJ2-3; D is perhaps TRBD1 (5 bases). V gave up 3 bases and J gave up 3 bases, with 14 bases separating them. The CDR3 has 15 residues. The germline V gene has CDR1 SGDLS and CDR2 YYNGEE. CDR3 in amino acids: CASSASQGVTDTQYF. The CDR3 nucleotides are TGTGCCAGCAGCGCCAGCCAGGGCGTTACAGATACGCAGTATTTT.